The 11 T cell receptor beta chains below were found in one sample sequenced in a study of T cell clones after liver transplantation. Data came from immunoSEQ multiplex PCR; TCRdb stores just in-frame clones and leaves some out. This repertoire shows about 99,000 clones, around four fifths found once; its top ten account for 0.85% to 1%. The sequencing here drew on CD4+ T cells from blood, taken before liver transplant. The receptors stem from a human donor who received a liver transplant.

The chain joins TRBV2 to TRBJ2-3, with D possibly matching TRBD2 (6 bases). The CDR3 length is 14 residues. Germline loops: CDR1 SNHLY, CDR2 FYNNEI. Trimming removed 5 bases at V and 5 bases at J, with 14 bases between. In DNA form, the CDR3 reads TGTGCCAGCAGTCCTCTGGTGCGGGGAGATACGCAGTATTTT. Its translation is CASSPLVRGDTQYF.

V usage is TRBV5-1 and J usage is TRBJ2-3; D is uncertain. Germline V gene lookup returns CDR1 SGHRS and CDR2 YFSETQ. The germline V and J ends were trimmed by 3 bases and 3 bases, with 8 bases remaining between them. The CDR3 has 13 residues. The CDR3 region is CASSSIGTDTQYF. DNA for the CDR3: TGCGCCAGCAGCTCAATCGGGACAGATACGCAGTATTTT.

This clone was detected a few times. The chain couples TRBV7-2 to TRBJ1-2; possible D gene TRBD1, 6 bases. The ends were cut back, 0 bases at V and 4 bases at J, with 15 bases in the middle. The CDR3 loop spans 16 amino acids. CDR1 is SGHTA, CDR2 FQGNSA, per germline. DNA of the CDR3: TGTGCCAGCAGCTTAGCGCTTCACAGGGAAGCCTATGGCTACACCTTC. This gives the protein CASSLALHREAYGYTF.

This clone was recorded once. The chain employs TRBV28 and TRBJ1-5, with TRBD1 matching 11 bases. Germline CDR1 is MDHEN and CDR2 is SYDVKM. CDR3 length: 16 amino acids. The trim removed 0 bases at V and 7 bases at J, leaving 5 bases unmatched. The CDR3 DNA reads TGTGCCAGCAGTTTATGGCCCGGACAGGGGGCCCAGCCCCAGCATTTT. It is translated as CASSLWPGQGAQPQHF.

The chain recombines TRBV7-9 with TRBJ1-1, with D possibly being TRBD1 (5 bases). With 1 base removed from V and 11 bases from J, the gap between germline ends came to 8 bases. The CDR3 loop spans 11 amino acids. Germline-derived CDR1 and CDR2 are SEHNR and FQNEAQ (reference sequence). The CDR3 region has the DNA TGTGCCAGCAGCTTAGAGACAGACGCTTTCTTT. Its protein product is CASSLETDAFF.

The V and J genes are TRBV27 and TRBJ1-5; 9 positions agree with TRBD1. The junction had 2 bases not matched to a gene; V was cut back by 4 bases and J by 7 bases. This CDR3 comprises 13 residues. Looked up from germline, CDR1 is MNHEY and CDR2 is SMNVEV (reference sequence). The CDR3 spells CASSWTGVQPQHF. The CDR3 nucleotides are TGTGCCAGCAGTTGGACAGGGGTGCAGCCCCAGCATTTT.

The V call is TRBV10-1, the J call TRBJ1-1; D may be TRBD1 (6 bases). V dropped 6 bases and J dropped 1 base, with 9 bases sitting between them. CDR3 length: 13 amino acids. Germline V gene lookup returns CDR1 WNHNN and CDR2 SYGVQD (reference sequence). CDR3 protein: CASREGGNTEAFF. The CDR3, as DNA: TGCGCCAGCAGGGAAGGGGGGAACACTGAAGCTTTCTTT.

The rearrangement joins TRBV11-3 to TRBJ2-7; the match to TRBD1 covers 9 bases. The ends lost 5 bases at V and 2 bases at J; junction bases unmatched: 4. CDR1 and CDR2 from the germline V gene are SGHNT and YENEEA. The CDR3 runs 14 residues. The CDR3 nucleotides read TGTGCCAGCAGCACTGGGACAGGGACCTACGAGCAGTACTTC. Translating it yields CASSTGTGTYEQYF.

This chain uses TRBV7-2 with TRBJ2-7; D not certain. Trimming cost V 4 bases and J 2 bases, with 9 bases left between them. The CDR3 runs to 13 residues. Germline-derived CDR1 and CDR2 are SGHTA and FQGNSA. CDR3 sequence: CASSSRWAYEQYF. The CDR3 nucleotides are TGTGCCAGCAGCTCACGGTGGGCCTACGAGCAGTACTTC.

The chain carries TRBV7-9 and TRBJ2-5; D is ambiguous. This CDR3 spans 17 amino acids. V lost 3 bases, J lost 2 bases, and 19 bases lay in between. The germline CDR1 and CDR2 sequences are SEHNR and FQNEAQ (reference sequence). CDR3 sequence (DNA): TGTGCCAGCAGCTTTATCCCTATGGTAGGGTTTCAAGAGACCCAGTACTTC. It specifies CASSFIPMVGFQETQYF.

This clone was detected a few times. The V call is TRBV7-2, the J call TRBJ1-1, with unresolved D. Trimming took off 3 bases at V and 0 bases at J, with 5 bases between the two ends. This CDR3 comprises 13 residues. Germline CDR1 and CDR2: SGHTA and FQGNSA. This CDR3 is CASSFGLNTEAFF. The CDR3 bases are TGTGCCAGCAGCTTCGGGTTGAACACTGAAGCTTTCTTT.